This section outlines one T cell receptor beta chain sequence together with its context. CDR1 and CDR2 from the germline V gene are MNHEY and SMNVEV (reference sequence). This CDR3 comprises 13 residues. The J segment lost 5 bases and the V segment lost 11 bases, leaving 10 bases of the junction unmatched. This specimen belongs to a study of T cell changes during pregnancy in multiple sclerosis. The table came from immunoSEQ multiplex PCR; TCRdb's copy has only in-frame clones and leaves some out. The repertoire holds about 17,000 clones, with over 80% as singletons. This chain joins TRBV27 and TRBJ2-7, with 9 bases that match TRBD1. The starting material was CD8+ T cells from peripheral blood mononuclear cells, obtained in the third trimester of pregnancy. The TCR was taken from a female donor in good health, enrolled as a control in a pregnancy study. Here the CDR3 reads CACEDRGSHEQYF. The CDR3 DNA follows: TGTGCCTGCGAGGACAGGGGATCCCACGAGCAGTACTTC.